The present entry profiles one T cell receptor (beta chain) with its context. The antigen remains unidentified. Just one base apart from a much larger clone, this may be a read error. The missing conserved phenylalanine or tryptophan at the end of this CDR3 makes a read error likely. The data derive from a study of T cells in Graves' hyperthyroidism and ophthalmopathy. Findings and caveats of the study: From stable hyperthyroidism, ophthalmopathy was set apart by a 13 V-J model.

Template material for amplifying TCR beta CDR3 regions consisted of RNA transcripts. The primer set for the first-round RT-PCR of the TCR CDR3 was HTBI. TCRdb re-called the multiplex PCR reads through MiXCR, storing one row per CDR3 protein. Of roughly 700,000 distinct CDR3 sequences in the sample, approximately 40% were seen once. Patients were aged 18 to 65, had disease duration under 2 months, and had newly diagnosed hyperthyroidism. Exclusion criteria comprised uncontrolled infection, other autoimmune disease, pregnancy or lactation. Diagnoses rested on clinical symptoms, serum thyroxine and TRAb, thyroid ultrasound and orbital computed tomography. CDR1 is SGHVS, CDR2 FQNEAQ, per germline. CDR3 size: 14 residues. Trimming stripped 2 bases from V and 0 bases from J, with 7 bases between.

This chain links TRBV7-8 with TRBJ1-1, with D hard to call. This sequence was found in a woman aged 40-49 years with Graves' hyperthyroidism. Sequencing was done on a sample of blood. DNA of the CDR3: TGTGCCAGCAGCTTACGAAGGGTGAACACTGAAGCTTTCTCT. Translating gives CASSLRRVNTEAFS.